The rows below give T cell receptor beta chains drawn from one sample of a study of shared clonotypes between healthy human individuals. The method was immunoSEQ multiplex PCR; TCRdb's version includes in-frame clones alone and lacks a portion of them. This table has approximately 1.9 million clones, about 93% appearing once. Specimen: naive CD8+ T cells from PBMCs. Receptors were obtained from a man between 18 and 35 years old in good health. Some clones in this sample may be carry-over from other donors' samples. CDR3s include the opening cysteine and the closing phenylalanine or tryptophan. Fields, in order: D gene, clone size, V gene, CDR3 protein. The D gene is left open where the match is weak. Size is omitted from some rows. Given values are once, few, many or a class for expanded clones.

>TRBD1|NA|TRBV6-5
CASNKIGTGGYEQFF
>NA|NA|TRBV5-4
CASSLPEGETQYF
>NA|NA|TRBV11-2
CASSSRGGLYGYTF
>TRBD2|NA|TRBV28
CASRSSSGGWNTGELFF
>NA|NA|TRBV7-9
CASSLGIRRQASYEQYF
>NA|NA|TRBV19
CASSALRLGDQPQHF
>TRBD2|NA|TRBV7-2
CASSYGTSGSYEQYF
>NA|NA|TRBV7-6
CASSLGANHQPQHF
>TRBD1|NA|TRBV4-2
CASSQAGTVTYEQYF
>NA|NA|TRBV7-9
CASSSRSDAGANVLTF
>TRBD2|NA|TRBV6-1
CASRGGGEETQYF
>NA|NA|TRBV7-9
CASSFEVLPYEQYF
>NA|once|TRBV7-9
CASSFQDRNTGELFF
>NA|NA|TRBV28
CASTRIRNTEAFF
>NA|NA|TRBV15
CATRLSGENEQFF
>NA|NA|TRBV7-3
CASSLGSGGTGELFF
>TRBD1|once|TRBV7-9
CASSPEKGRGPGGYTF
>TRBD1|NA|TRBV5-4
CASSYTGTGASRTEAFF
>TRBD1|NA|TRBV7-6
CASSADRGHYEQYF
>NA|NA|TRBV7-2
CASSPIMNTEAFF
>NA|NA|TRBV4-1
CASSQVGGNEQFF
>TRBD1|NA|TRBV27
CASSPPAGGIGGYTF
>NA|NA|TRBV27
CASSSRTRGDTQYF
>NA|NA|TRBV2
CASSVLNQPQHF
>TRBD2|NA|TRBV11-2
CASSFRTSGRHNEQFF
>TRBD1|NA|TRBV28
CAAWGQGEQYF
>NA|NA|TRBV4-3
CASSQETEFKELFF
>TRBD2|once|TRBV5-4
CASSVPGVAASGRKVDEQFF
>TRBD2|NA|TRBV27
CASSDLAGATDTQYF
>NA|NA|TRBV19
CASTSSPGNTEAFF
>TRBD2|NA|TRBV5-1
CASSLGLAGDRRYF
>TRBD2|NA|TRBV7-2
CASRPLAGGNNEQFF
>NA|few|TRBV9
CASSGTVPGTEAFF
>NA|NA|TRBV5-1
CASSLNRAHNSPLHF
>TRBD1|NA|TRBV4-2
CASSSRQGGTDTQYF
>NA|NA|TRBV27
CASSLWTGEGQNIQYF
>NA|NA|TRBV7-9
CASSLRDPETQYF
>NA|NA|TRBV6-4
CASRGLSGTEAFF
>NA|NA|TRBV11-2
CASRVTGKAGELFF
>NA|NA|TRBV7-6
CASSPTPLEGTQYF
>TRBD2|NA|TRBV10-3
CAISEGLAGVSDTQYF
>TRBD1|NA|TRBV7-9
CASSSRDRGSRDEQYF
>NA|NA|TRBV5-1
CASRATWGKDIQYF
>NA|NA|TRBV4-3
CASSQDLSTKSSYEQYF
>NA|NA|TRBV10-2
CASSDNFLGAGVSYEQYF
>NA|NA|TRBV28
CASSLRTVQAVTGELFF
>NA|NA|TRBV4-2
CASSQGKGDEQYF
>NA|NA|TRBV27
CASTRGRGNTGELFF
>NA|NA|TRBV9
CASSVGNSLAKNIQYF
>TRBD2|NA|TRBV7-9
CASSPKAGLVWGTQCF
>TRBD1|NA|TRBV9
CASSADREIGYGYTF
>NA|few|TRBV19
CASSIANYGYTF
>NA|NA|TRBV13
CASSTGSGANVLTF
>NA|NA|TRBV30
CAWSWGAGELFF
>NA|NA|TRBV5-1
CASSLWSRDEQFF
>NA|NA|TRBV19
CASSISGTPPYEQYF
>TRBD2|NA|TRBV9
CASSPSGRGDEQFF
>NA|NA|TRBV4-1
CASSQDRGGELFF
>TRBD1|NA|TRBV11-2
CASSVGTGVNQPQHF
>NA|few|TRBV4-1
CASSSRPLAAYEQYF